These T cell receptor beta chains were read from a single sample in a study of T cells after yellow fever vaccination. TCRdb fed the 5' RACE reads into MiXCR, producing one record per CDR3 protein. Among about 320,000 distinct CDR3 sequences listed, approximately 7% were seen once. The material was PBMCs, obtained more than 40 days after the first yellow fever vaccination. These receptors came from a young man who received the YFV17D yellow fever vaccine. Both conserved end residues are part of each CDR3. The D gene is left open where the match is weak. For some rows the clone size is stated as once, few or many, or as a class when expanded; others skip it.

V gene: TRBV7-2
J gene: TRBJ1-1
clone size: few
D gene: .
CDR3 protein: CASSLPVSETPNTEAFF
CDR3 DNA: TGTGCCAGCAGCTTACCCGTCAGCGAAACTCCGAACACTGAAGCTTTCTTT

V gene: TRBV12-3/TRBV12-4
J gene: TRBJ1-2
clone size: many
D gene: .
CDR3 protein: CASVSLGQGHYGYTF
CDR3 DNA: TGTGCCAGCGTTTCGCTTGGGCAGGGACACTATGGCTACACCTTC

V gene: TRBV6-5
J gene: TRBJ2-1
clone size: many
D gene: .
CDR3 protein: CASTTAVSYNEQFF
CDR3 DNA: TGTGCCAGCACGACAGCCGTCTCCTACAATGAGCAGTTCTTC

V gene: TRBV29-1
J gene: TRBJ2-5
clone size: many
D gene: .
CDR3 protein: CSVELPGGETQYF
CDR3 DNA: TGCAGCGTTGAACTCCCAGGCGGGGAGACCCAGTACTTC

V gene: TRBV11-1
J gene: TRBJ2-6
clone size: .
D gene: TRBD1
CDR3 protein: CASSLEEGGQSSGANVLTF
CDR3 DNA: TGTGCCAGCAGCTTGGAGGAAGGGGGCCAATCCTCTGGGGCCAACGTCCTGACTTTC

V gene: TRBV7-2
J gene: TRBJ2-7
clone size: many
D gene: TRBD2
CDR3 protein: CASSFLAGGVNEQYF
CDR3 DNA: TGTGCCAGCAGCTTCTTAGCGGGGGGCGTGAACGAGCAGTACTTC

V gene: TRBV20-1
J gene: TRBJ1-2
clone size: few
D gene: TRBD1
CDR3 protein: CSASPRGQGEGYTF
CDR3 DNA: TGCAGTGCTAGCCCCAGGGGACAGGGAGAGGGCTACACCTTC

V gene: TRBV4-2
J gene: TRBJ1-2
clone size: .
D gene: .
CDR3 protein: CASSQDEGGGYTF
CDR3 DNA: TGTGCCAGCAGCCAAGATGAGGGCGGTGGCTACACCTTC

V gene: TRBV7-9
J gene: TRBJ2-1
clone size: .
D gene: .
CDR3 protein: CASSRDGWDEQFF
CDR3 DNA: TGTGCCAGCAGCCGGGACGGGTGGGATGAGCAGTTCTTC

V gene: TRBV7-2
J gene: TRBJ2-7
clone size: .
D gene: .
CDR3 protein: CASTVPGLNEQYF
CDR3 DNA: TGTGCCAGCACCGTACCGGGACTCAACGAGCAGTACTTC

V gene: TRBV4-3
J gene: TRBJ1-2
clone size: few
D gene: .
CDR3 protein: CASSQGMLIRGEWDYGYTF
CDR3 DNA: TGCGCCAGCAGCCAAGGAATGCTAATTCGGGGGGAGTGGGACTATGGCTACACCTTC

V gene: TRBV7-2
J gene: TRBJ1-4
clone size: few
D gene: .
CDR3 protein: CASSLDVGTTNEKLFF
CDR3 DNA: TGTGCCAGCAGCTTAGATGTAGGGACAACTAATGAAAAACTGTTTTTT

V gene: TRBV20-1
J gene: TRBJ2-3
clone size: few
D gene: TRBD1
CDR3 protein: CSAIGQGADTQYF
CDR3 DNA: TGCAGTGCTATTGGACAGGGGGCGGATACGCAGTATTTT

V gene: TRBV7-2
J gene: TRBJ1-2
clone size: few
D gene: .
CDR3 protein: CASSWGAGRYGYTF
CDR3 DNA: TGTGCCAGCAGCTGGGGAGCAGGGAGATATGGCTACACCTTC

V gene: TRBV5-6
J gene: TRBJ2-7
clone size: many
D gene: TRBD2
CDR3 protein: CASSLSSGGEQYF
CDR3 DNA: TGTGCCAGCAGCTTGTCTAGCGGGGGGGAGCAGTACTTC

V gene: TRBV27
J gene: TRBJ2-1
clone size: few
D gene: TRBD1
CDR3 protein: CASSLSSPGQGYNEQFF
CDR3 DNA: TGTGCCAGCAGTTTGAGCAGCCCGGGACAGGGCTACAATGAGCAGTTCTTC

V gene: TRBV7-3
J gene: TRBJ2-1
clone size: many
D gene: TRBD2
CDR3 protein: CASSSGTSGGAGNEQFF
CDR3 DNA: TGTGCCAGCAGCTCCGGGACTAGCGGGGGGGCCGGGAATGAGCAGTTCTTC